These 24 T cell receptor beta chains originate from one sample sequenced in a study of T cell changes during pregnancy in multiple sclerosis. Produced via immunoSEQ multiplex PCR; TCRdb's table is partial and in-frame only. Of about 70,000 clones listed, roughly 94% were seen once; the top ten hold 0.58%. The sequenced sample was peripheral blood, obtained in the third trimester of pregnancy. These receptor sequences come from a female donor with multiple sclerosis, enrolled in a pregnancy study.

The rearrangement joins TRBV30 to TRBJ2-5; 9 bases agree with TRBD2. The J segment lost 5 bases and the V segment lost 4 bases, leaving 14 bases of the junction unmatched. Germline loops: CDR1 GTSNPN, CDR2 SVGIG (reference sequence). The CDR3 consists of 16 residues. CDR3 nucleotides: TGTGCCTGGACTCCTAGCGCGCGGGGGGGCAGGGAGACCCAGTACTTC. Encoded protein: CAWTPSARGGRETQYF.

CDR3 region: CASSLRQGGSPLHF. The DNA for the CDR3 is TGTGCCAGCAGCCTCCGACAGGGGGGTTCACCCCTCCACTTT. V is TRBV2 and J is TRBJ1-6; 9 bases map to TRBD1. CDR1 is SNHLY and CDR2 is FYNNEI in the germline V gene. This CDR3 comprises 14 residues. V shed 6 bases, J shed 9 bases, and the junction held 6 bases outside the gene matches.

V gene TRBV7-2 combines with J gene TRBJ1-6; TRBD1 agrees at 10 bases. V shed 3 bases, J shed 0 bases, and the junction held 2 bases outside the gene matches. CDR1 SGHTA and CDR2 FQGNSA come from the germline V gene. This CDR3 is built from 17 residues. CDR3 DNA: TGTGCCAGCAGCTTGAGGGACAGGGGCTCCTATAATTCACCCCTCCACTTT. Translating it yields CASSLRDRGSYNSPLHF.

The rearrangement joins TRBV7-8 to TRBJ2-7, with 7 bases that match TRBD1. The CDR3 runs to 13 residues. V dropped 5 bases and J dropped 1; count of bases not matched to a gene: 2. CDR1 SGHVS and CDR2 FQNEAQ come from the germline V gene. Here the CDR3 reads CASSRTGSYEQYF. Written as DNA, the CDR3 is TGTGCCAGCAGCCGGACAGGATCCTACGAGCAGTACTTC.

This chain joins TRBV4-3 and TRBJ1-2; TRBD1 matches at 10 bases. V shed 4 bases and J 3 bases; nucleotides not matched to a gene: 11. CDR1 LGHNA and CDR2 YSLEER come from the germline V gene. The CDR3 runs 17 residues. The CDR3 DNA follows: TGCGCCAGCAGCCGACAGACAGGGGGCACTTCAGACTATGGCTACACCTTC. Translation gives CASSRQTGGTSDYGYTF.

This clone appeared a single time. The CDR3 nucleotides read TGTGCCAGTAGTATAGGATCCGGGACAGGAGGCTACACCTTC. Translating gives CASSIGSGTGGYTF. The gene calls are TRBV19 and TRBJ1-2; 8 nucleotides agree with TRBD1. The CDR3 consists of 14 residues. Germline loops: CDR1 LNHDA, CDR2 SQIVND (reference sequence). V was pared by 1 base and J by 8 bases, with 6 bases of the junction left unmatched. Variable domain in full (rest from reference TRBV19 and TRBJ1-2): DGGITQSPKYLFRKEGQNVTLSCEQNLNHDAMYWYRQDPGQGLRLIYYSQIVNDFQKGDIAEGYSVSREKKESFPLTVTSAQKNPTAFYLCASSIGSGTGGYTFGSGTRLTVV.

The chain recombines TRBV5-1 with TRBJ1-1; the match to TRBD1 covers 9 bases. The V gene end was trimmed by 0 bases and the J gene end by 1 base; junction bases not matched to a gene: 4. The CDR3 sequence is 16 residues long. Germline V lookup: CDR1 SGHRS, CDR2 YFSETQ. The CDR3 protein is CASSLEGTGRNTEAFF. CDR3 bases: TGCGCCAGCAGCTTGGAGGGGACAGGGCGGAACACTGAAGCTTTCTTT.

This chain uses TRBV4-1 with TRBJ2-7, with TRBD2 matching over 9 bases. Losses at the gene ends were 5 bases for V and 7 bases for J; bases not matched to a gene: 6. The CDR3 runs to 13 residues. The germline CDR1 and CDR2 sequences are MGHRA and YSYEKL. The CDR3 region has the DNA TGCGCCAGCAGCAATAGCGGGGGCTGGGAGCAGTACTTC. Its protein is CASSNSGGWEQYF.

This clone came up a few times. V is TRBV7-8 and J is TRBJ1-3; D ambiguous. The CDR3 is 14 amino acids. Per germline, CDR1 SGHVS and CDR2 FQNEAQ. V was pared by 5 bases and J by 0 bases, with 8 bases between. CDR3 sequence reads: CASSPPRSGNTIYF. The CDR3 bases are TGTGCCAGCAGCCCCCCTCGCTCTGGAAACACCATATATTTT.

The chain is built from TRBV20-1 and TRBJ1-1; D is uncertain. The CDR3 consists of 11 residues. Per the germline V gene, CDR1 is DFQATT and CDR2 is SNEGSKA (reference sequence). The ends were cut back, 3 bases at V and 7 bases at J, with 9 bases in the middle. The CDR3 DNA reads as TGCAGTGCTAGCGGGGAGGGTGAAGCTTTCTTT. This sequence encodes CSASGEGEAFF.

The J gene is TRBJ2-7, the V gene TRBV10-3; the match to TRBD2 covers 9 bases. V shed 2 bases and J 7 bases; nucleotides not matched to a gene: 9. The germline V gene encodes CDR1 ENHRY and CDR2 SYGVKD. This CDR3 comprises 15 residues. CDR3 in amino acids: CAISEVASGVGEQYF. CDR3 in DNA: TGTGCCATCAGTGAGGTGGCTAGCGGGGTGGGAGAGCAGTACTTC.

Details on this clone: The junction departs from the called germline gene at one end, perhaps through a read error. This rearrangement joins TRBV18 to TRBJ2-7, with D possibly matching TRBD1 (8 bases). CDR3 length: 15 residues. Per the germline V gene, CDR1 is KGHSH and CDR2 is LQKENI. This CDR3 is CASSPQGGGSYEQYF. The CDR3 region has the DNA TGTGCCAGCTCTCCACAGGGGGGGGGCTCCTACGAGCAGTACTTC.

The genes are TRBV30 and TRBJ1-2; 12 bases are shared with TRBD1. With 3 bases clipped from V and 8 bases from J, the junction kept 7 bases outside the gene matches. The CDR3 has 14 amino acids. Looked up from germline, CDR1 is GTSNPN and CDR2 is SVGIG (reference sequence). CDR3 residues: CAWRGTGGVGGYTF. In DNA, the CDR3 is TGTGCCTGGAGAGGGACAGGGGGCGTGGGGGGCTACACCTTC.

For the CDR3, the DNA is TGTGCCAGCAGCTCTAGGGGGAGAAGTGGCTACACCTTC. Protein product: CASSSRGRSGYTF. The chain recombines TRBV11-2 with TRBJ1-2; tentatively, D is TRBD1 (6 bases). V was clipped by 4 bases and J by 7 bases, with 13 bases between them. The CDR3 runs 13 residues. Germline lookup yields CDR1 SGHAT and CDR2 FQNNGV.

This chain uses TRBV30 with TRBJ2-5; 7 bases map to TRBD2. This CDR3 has 15 amino acids. Trimming cost V 1 base and J 0 bases; bases outside gene matches: 5. Per germline, CDR1 GTSNPN and CDR2 SVGIG (reference sequence). CDR3 protein: CAWSARGWYQETQYF. The CDR3 nucleotides read TGTGCCTGGAGTGCGCGGGGGTGGTACCAAGAGACCCAGTACTTC.

The chain uses TRBV7-2 and TRBJ2-5; 9 bases are a match to TRBD1. This CDR3 spans 15 amino acids. The trim removed 1 base at V and 6 bases at J, leaving 6 bases unmatched. Germline V lookup: CDR1 SGHTA, CDR2 FQGNSA. The CDR3 region has the DNA TGTGCCAGCAGCTTAGGACGGGACAGGGTACAGACCCAGTACTTC. Its translation: CASSLGRDRVQTQYF.

This chain links TRBV9 with TRBJ1-2; a possible D gene is TRBD1 (5 bases). The CDR3 runs 14 residues. Germline CDR1 reads SGDLS; CDR2 reads YYNGEE. Deletions cut 0 bases from V and 6 bases from J, with 12 bases between. The chain's CDR3 is CASSVAAQGDGYTF. For the CDR3, the DNA is TGTGCCAGCAGCGTAGCGGCTCAGGGTGATGGCTACACCTTC.

The V gene is TRBV7-2, the J gene TRBJ2-7, with 10 bases identical to TRBD1. The CDR3 sequence is 14 residues long. V was clipped by 5 bases and J by 4 bases; unmatched bases: 5. CDR1 is SGHTA and CDR2 is FQGNSA in the germline V gene. As DNA, the CDR3 is TGTGCCAGCAGCCTGGGACAGGGGACATACGAGCAGTACTTC. Protein sequence: CASSLGQGTYEQYF.

The chain joins TRBV30 to TRBJ1-5; 8 bases fit TRBD1. The CDR3 is made up of 13 amino acids. V shed 5 bases, J shed 7 bases, and the junction held 7 bases outside the gene matches. CDR1 is GTSNPN, CDR2 SVGIG, per germline (reference sequence). CDR3 bases: TGTGCCTGGGGTGACAGGGGCGGACAGCCCCAGCATTTT. Amino acid sequence: CAWGDRGGQPQHF.

The chain couples TRBV30 to TRBJ2-2; the match to TRBD2 covers 8 bases. Germline assignment: CDR1 GTSNPN and CDR2 SVGIG (reference sequence). The CDR3 is 14 amino acids. V lost 4 bases and J lost 2; bases outside the gene matches: 3. The CDR3, as DNA: TGTGCCTGGATTAGCGGGGCAAACACCGGGGAGCTGTTTTTT. It codes for CAWISGANTGELFF.

This clone was picked up one time. As DNA, the CDR3 is TGTGCCAGCAGCCTAAAAACAGGCAGAAAAGAACTATCTGACTACGAGCAGTACTTC. It translates to CASSLKTGRKELSDYEQYF. The rearrangement links TRBV21-1 to TRBJ2-7; the DNA was not used to check the table's D call, TRBD1. TRBV21-1 is annotated as a pseudogene. The CDR3 has 19 amino acids.

V usage is TRBV7-9 and J usage is TRBJ2-1, with D perhaps TRBD1 (5 bases). V was shortened by 3 bases and J by 6 bases, with 24 bases between the two germline ends. The germline V gene has CDR1 SEHNR and CDR2 FQNEAQ (reference sequence). The CDR3 spans 18 residues. CDR3 amino acids: CASSFPVLTMPQGNEQFF. CDR3 coding DNA: TGTGCCAGCAGCTTCCCCGTCCTAACTATGCCCCAGGGCAATGAGCAGTTCTTC.

This clone was counted between two and nine times. The rearrangement uses TRBV4-1 and TRBJ1-1; 8 nucleotides match TRBD1. Germline V gene lookup returns CDR1 MGHRA and CDR2 YSYEKL. V lost 3 bases and J lost 11; bases outside the gene matches: 11. The CDR3 spans 14 residues. Written as DNA, the CDR3 is TGCGCCAGCAGCCACCATCGACAGGGGATGGACGCTTTCTTT. Encoded protein: CASSHHRQGMDAFF.

The J gene is TRBJ2-1, the V gene TRBV15, with D possibly matching TRBD2 (7 bases). The CDR3 totals 15 residues. Germline-derived CDR1 and CDR2 are LNHNV and YYDKDF (reference sequence). The V and J ends lost 0 bases and 5 bases respectively, with 11 bases between them. CDR3 sequence (DNA): TGTGCCACCAGCAGAGAGAGGGGGGGGAACAATGAGCAGTTCTTC. Translation gives CATSRERGGNNEQFF.